These T cell receptor beta chains were read from a single sample in a study of blood T cell repertoires in COVID-19. Measured with immunoSEQ multiplex PCR; TCRdb has only the in-frame clones, and not every one. The sample holds 200,000 or so clones, 84% seen once. Sequences were obtained from peripheral blood. The receptors originated from a human donor in a cohort sampled during active COVID-19. The CDR3 runs from the conserved cysteine through the conserved F or W. The D gene is left open where the match is weak. Size tells how often a clone was seen (once, few, many) or the class of an expanded clone, and some rows leave it out.

.	TRBV3-1/TRBV3-2	TRBD2	TRBJ2-1	TGTGCCAGCAGCTTTACTAGCGGGAGGTACAATGAGCAGTTCTTC	CASSFTSGRYNEQFF
.	TRBV6-5	.	TRBJ2-7	TGTGCCAGCAGTCCCACAGGGAGCGAGCAGTACTTC	CASSPTGSEQYF
.	TRBV27	TRBD2	TRBJ2-7	TGTGCCAGCAGTCCCGGACTAGCGGGAGACGAGCAGTACTTC	CASSPGLAGDEQYF
.	TRBV24-1	TRBD2	TRBJ2-1	TGTGCCACCGATGCGGGAGGGTTAAACAATGAGCAGTTCTTC	CATDAGGLNNEQFF
.	TRBV4-2	TRBD1	TRBJ2-5	TGTGCCAGCAGCCAAGGAGTGACAGGGGGAGGCGAGACCCAGTACTTC	CASSQGVTGGGETQYF
once	TRBV27	TRBD1	TRBJ2-2	TGTGCCAGCAGTATGACAGGGGCTGACACCGGGGAGCTGTTTTTT	CASSMTGADTGELFF
.	TRBV6-6	.	TRBJ2-5	TGTGCCAGCACCCCGGAGGGTAGTCAAGAGACCCAGTACTTC	CASTPEGSQETQYF
.	TRBV27	TRBD1	TRBJ2-7	TGTGCCAGCAGCTACCGGACAGGGGTCCCCGAGCAGTACTTC	CASSYRTGVPEQYF
many	TRBV5-1	.	TRBJ2-5	TGCGCCAGCAGCTTTCTGGCGGGACCAGAGACCCAGTACTTC	CASSFLAGPETQYF
few	TRBV5-1	TRBD2	TRBJ2-5	TGCGCCAGCAGCTATGGGGGACTAGCGGGAGTAGAGACCCAGTACTTC	CASSYGGLAGVETQYF
.	TRBV18	TRBD2	TRBJ2-1	TGTGCCAGCTCAGTCGGACTAGCGGTCATAGACAATGAGCAGTTCTTC	CASSVGLAVIDNEQFF
.	TRBV19	.	TRBJ2-7	TGTGCCAGTAGTATGCATACTGACTCCTACGAGCAGTACTTC	CASSMHTDSYEQYF
once	TRBV7-2	.	TRBJ2-7	TGTGCCAGCAGCTTAGCACTAGACTCCTACGAGCAGTACTTC	CASSLALDSYEQYF
.	TRBV2	TRBD1	TRBJ1-5	TGTGCCAGCAGACGGGGACAGGGGACTCCCACGGGCAATCAGCCCCAGCATTTT	CASRRGQGTPTGNQPQHF
.	TRBV4-1	TRBD2	TRBJ2-5	TGCGCCAGCAGCCAACGGACTAGCGGGAGGGTAGAGACCCAGTACTTC	CASSQRTSGRVETQYF
.	TRBV10-1	.	TRBJ2-7	TGCGCCAGCAGTGAGAGTACAGCTTCCTACGAGCAGTACTTC	CASSESTASYEQYF
.	TRBV11-3	.	TRBJ2-1	TGTGCCAGCAGCTTAACGGCCATAGGGGGATACAATGAGCAGTTCTTC	CASSLTAIGGYNEQFF
once	TRBV2	TRBD1	TRBJ2-2	TGTGCCAGCAATAATCAGGGGGCGTCCGGGGAGCTGTTTTTT	CASNNQGASGELFF
.	TRBV5-1	TRBD1	TRBJ2-1	TGCGCCAGCAGCTTGCCGACAGGGGGCTCCTACAATGAGCAGTTCTTC	CASSLPTGGSYNEQFF
.	TRBV5-8	.	TRBJ2-1	TGTGCCAGCAGCGCCCGGCGGGGGCAGAACTCCTACAATGAGCAGTTCTTC	CASSARRGQNSYNEQFF
.	TRBV4-2	TRBD2	TRBJ2-7	TGTGCCAGCAGCGGGGGAGCTAGCGGGAGCCACGAGCAGTACTTC	CASSGGASGSHEQYF
.	TRBV5-1	TRBD2	TRBJ2-5	TGCGCCAGCAGCTTTTTCTTAGCGGGATCGGGGCAAGAGACCCAGTACTTC	CASSFFLAGSGQETQYF